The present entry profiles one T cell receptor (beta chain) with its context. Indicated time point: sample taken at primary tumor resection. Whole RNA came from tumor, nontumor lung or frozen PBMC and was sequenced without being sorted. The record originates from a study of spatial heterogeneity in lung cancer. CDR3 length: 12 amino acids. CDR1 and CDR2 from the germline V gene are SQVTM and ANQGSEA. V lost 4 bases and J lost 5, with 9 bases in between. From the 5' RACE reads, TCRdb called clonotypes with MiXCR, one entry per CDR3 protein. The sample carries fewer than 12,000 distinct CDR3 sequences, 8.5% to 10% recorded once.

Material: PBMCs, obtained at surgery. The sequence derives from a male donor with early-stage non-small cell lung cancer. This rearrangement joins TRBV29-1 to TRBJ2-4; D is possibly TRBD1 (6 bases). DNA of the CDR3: TGCAGCGTTGCCAGGGGCGAAAACATTCAGTACTTC. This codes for CSVARGENIQYF.